This passage covers 22 T cell receptor beta chains from one sample sequenced in a study of T cells in Graves' hyperthyroidism and ophthalmopathy. Amplified TCR beta CDR3 regions derived from RNA transcripts. Carried out on the TCR CDR3, a first-round RT-PCR used the HTBI primer set. TCRdb ran MiXCR on the multiplex PCR reads and lists one entry per CDR3 protein. The sample records around 600,000 distinct CDR3 sequences, 14% being singletons. Source material: blood. The receptors here all came from a woman under 30 with Graves' ophthalmopathy.

This clonotype appeared many times. The CDR3: CASSLGVLRTDTQYF. In nucleotides, the CDR3 is TGTGCCAGCAGTTTAGGTGTATTACGCACAGATACGCAGTATTTT. This chain links TRBV28 with TRBJ2-3, with D hard to call. This CDR3 spans 15 amino acids. V lost 2 bases to trimming and J lost 1 base, with 10 bases between them. The germline CDR1 and CDR2 sequences are MDHEN and SYDVKM.

In its sample, this clonotype was seen many times. This chain uses TRBV11-2 with TRBJ2-1; TRBD2 matches at 8 bases. After removal of 5 bases from V and 7 bases from J, the junction contained 10 bases not matched to a gene. CDR1 and CDR2 (germline): SGHAT, FQNNGV. The CDR3 totals 15 residues. This CDR3 reads CASSISGRSLNEQFF. CDR3 nucleotides: TGTGCCAGCAGCATCAGCGGGAGATCTTTGAATGAGCAGTTCTTC.

The chain links TRBV7-8 to TRBJ1-6; 11 nucleotides align to TRBD1. CDR3 length: 15 residues. Germline assignment: CDR1 SGHVS and CDR2 FQNEAQ. V shed 0 bases, J shed 9 bases, and the junction held 1 base outside the gene matches. CDR3 residues: CASSLAGTGGSPLHF. In DNA, the CDR3 is TGTGCCAGCAGCTTAGCGGGGACAGGGGGTTCACCCCTCCACTTT.

The J gene is TRBJ2-3, the V gene TRBV7-8; 11 positions match TRBD1. J lost 1 base, V lost 3 bases, and 0 bases had no gene match. The CDR3 has 15 amino acids. Germline CDR1 reads SGHVS; CDR2 reads FQNEAQ. The CDR3 bases are TGTGCCAGCAGCTTGGACAGGGGGCGCACAGATACGCAGTATTTT. Translating it yields CASSLDRGRTDTQYF.

In this sample, this clonotype turned up many times. V and J are TRBV20-1 and TRBJ2-7; D is unresolved. CDR3 length equals 14 residues. V was clipped by 0 bases and J by 2 bases, with 11 bases between them. Germline V gives CDR1 DFQATT, CDR2 SNEGSKA (reference sequence). The CDR3 bases are TGCAGTGCTAGAGATCCCGGTACAGCCTACGAGCAGTACTTC. Translating it yields CSARDPGTAYEQYF.

This clonotype appeared a few times. The chain recombines TRBV9 with TRBJ1-1; 7 nucleotides align to TRBD1. CDR3 length equals 17 residues. The V segment lost 0 bases and the J segment 5 bases; nucleotides outside the gene matches: 13. CDR1 and CDR2 (germline): SGDLS, YYNGEE. CDR3 sequence (DNA): TGTGCCAGCAGCGTAGATAGGAACAGGGGAGAATATACTGAAGCTTTCTTT. Its protein is CASSVDRNRGEYTEAFF. Full variable domain (rest looked up from reference TRBV9 and TRBJ1-1): DSGVTQTPKHLITATGQRVTLRCSPRSGDLSVYWYQQSLDQGLQFLIQYYNGEERAKGNILERFSAQQFPDLHSELNLSSLELGDSALYFCASSVDRNRGEYTEAFFGQGTRLTVV.

This clonotype came up many times. J is TRBJ1-1 and V is TRBV7-3, with unresolved D. The CDR3 length is 14 residues. Germline V gene sequence: CDR1 SGHTA, CDR2 FQGTGA. Deletions cut 5 bases from V and 3 bases from J, with 13 bases between. This chain's CDR3 is CASSRNQDDTEAFF. CDR3 nucleotides: TGTGCCAGCAGCCGGAACCAGGATGACACTGAAGCTTTCTTT.

Only a few counts were recorded for this clonotype. This chain connects TRBV12-3 or TRBV12-4 to TRBJ2-4, with a weak D call TRBD1 (5 bases). V shed 5 bases and J shed 9 bases, with 29 bases lying between them. The CDR3 runs 18 residues. The CDR3: CASSIASGAEGPFGIQYF. CDR3 DNA: TGTGCCAGCAGTATCGCCAGTGGGGCGGAAGGGCCGTTCGGCATTCAGTACTTC.

This clonotype was recorded a few times. The gene calls are TRBV24-1 and TRBJ2-1; 9 bases fit TRBD1. The CDR3 loop spans 17 amino acids. Germline V gene lookup returns CDR1 KGHDR and CDR2 SFDVKD. V shed 5 bases, J shed 6 bases, and the junction held 13 bases outside the gene matches. For the CDR3, the DNA is TGTGCCACCAGTGCTCCCGAGGGACAGGGTGGGACCAATGAGCAGTTCTTC. It encodes CATSAPEGQGGTNEQFF.

This clonotype was counted a few times. The V gene is TRBV11-3, the J gene TRBJ2-1; 8 nucleotides match TRBD1. Looked up from germline, CDR1 is SGHNT and CDR2 is YENEEA. V was clipped by 3 bases and J by 5 bases; unmatched bases: 18. The CDR3 covers 19 residues. The CDR3: CASSLGQGAILGSHNEQFF. CDR3 bases: TGTGCCAGCAGCTTGGGTCAGGGGGCGATCTTAGGGTCCCACAATGAGCAGTTCTTC.

This clonotype was recorded many times. V usage is TRBV2 and J usage is TRBJ1-1; TRBD1 is a possible D gene (5 bases). This CDR3 comprises 14 residues. CDR1 and CDR2 from the germline V gene are SNHLY and FYNNEI. V was trimmed by 4 bases and J by 4 bases, leaving 13 bases between them. For the CDR3, the DNA is TGTGCCAGCAGTGCCCGGTGGGGCGCCACTGAAGCTTTCTTT. Translation gives CASSARWGATEAFF. The full variable domain, with the rest looked up from reference TRBV2 and TRBJ1-1, is EPEVTQTPSHQVTQMGQEVILRCVPISNHLYFYWYRQILGQKVEFLVSFYNNEISEKSEIFDDQFSVERPDGSNFTLKIRSTKLEDSAMYFCASSARWGATEAFFGQGTRLTVV.

The chain combines TRBV19 with TRBJ1-4, with 8 bases lining up with TRBD1. This CDR3 has 14 amino acids. Unmatched junction bases numbered 2, after V lost 3 bases and J lost 5 bases. Germline V lookup: CDR1 LNHDA, CDR2 SQIVND (reference sequence). The CDR3 DNA is TGTGCCAGTAGTATCGGGACAGGCAATGAAAAACTGTTTTTT. Protein product: CASSIGTGNEKLFF.

Remarks on this clonotype: In this CDR3 the conserved last residue, phenylalanine or tryptophan, is missing, so a read error is likely. This chain joins TRBV27 and TRBJ1-1; 7 bases align to TRBD1. There are 14 residues in the CDR3. Germline values: CDR1 MNHEY, CDR2 SMNVEV (reference sequence). The CDR3 DNA follows: TGTGCCGGCAGTTTAAGACAGGGATTGACTGAAGCTTTCTGT. It translates to CAGSLRQGLTEAFC.

This clonotype was seen a few times. The rearrangement uses TRBV28 and TRBJ1-1; 7 bases map to TRBD1. Germline CDR1 reads MDHEN; CDR2 reads SYDVKM. The CDR3 has 18 residues. J was trimmed by 3 bases and V by 2 bases; bases with no gene match: 15. CDR3 bases: TGTGCCAGCAGTTTAAATGTAGGGGGCTTTTTATCGGACACTGAAGCTTTCTTT. Amino acid sequence: CASSLNVGGFLSDTEAFF.

In this sample, this clonotype turned up many times. V gene TRBV9 combines with J gene TRBJ2-1; 12 bases align to TRBD2. Germline V lookup: CDR1 SGDLS, CDR2 YYNGEE. The CDR3 contains 19 residues. V shed 0 bases, J shed 3 bases, and the junction held 10 bases outside the gene matches. The CDR3 spells CASSVAVASGRGGYNEQFF. Here the CDR3 DNA reads TGTGCCAGCAGCGTAGCGGTTGCTAGCGGGAGGGGTGGCTACAATGAGCAGTTCTTC.

The chain combines TRBV24-1 with TRBJ1-1; weak D call: TRBD1 (5 bases). The CDR3 has 15 amino acids. From germline, CDR1 is KGHDR and CDR2 SFDVKD. V gave up 5 bases and J gave up 1 base, with 13 bases separating them. The CDR3 region has the DNA TGTGCCACCAGTGCCTTGTCCGGGGGGAACACTGAAGCTTTCTTT. Amino acids: CATSALSGGNTEAFF.

The rearrangement uses TRBV7-2 and TRBJ2-1; 14 bases fit TRBD2. Germline CDR1 and CDR2: SGHTA and FQGNSA. The J segment lost 5 bases and the V segment lost 5 bases, leaving 8 bases of the junction unmatched. The CDR3 contains 17 residues. The CDR3 is CASSQTSGRAGNNEQFF. The CDR3, as DNA: TGTGCCAGCAGCCAGACTAGCGGGAGGGCCGGGAACAATGAGCAGTTCTTC.

This clonotype was seen more than once but under ten times. The chain links TRBV5-6 to TRBJ2-7; tentatively, D is TRBD2 (5 bases). The CDR3 has 14 residues. Per the germline V gene, CDR1 is SGHDT and CDR2 is YYEEEE. V was trimmed by 0 bases and J by 0 bases, leaving 7 bases between them. The CDR3 loop is CASSLVSASYEQYF. CDR3 DNA sequence: TGTGCCAGCAGCTTGGTTAGCGCCTCCTACGAGCAGTACTTC.

This clonotype was found many times. This chain uses TRBV7-8 with TRBJ2-5; 9 nucleotides match TRBD2. CDR3 length equals 16 residues. Per germline, CDR1 SGHVS and CDR2 FQNEAQ. The V segment lost 2 bases and the J segment 5 bases; nucleotides outside the gene matches: 9. CDR3: CASSLPRASGTETQYF. CDR3 nucleotides: TGTGCCAGCAGCTTACCCCGTGCTAGCGGGACGGAGACCCAGTACTTC. The variable domain in full, completed from reference TRBV7-8 and TRBJ2-5, reads GAGVSQSPRYKVAKRGQDVALRCDPISGHVSLFWYQQALGQGPEFLTYFQNEAQLDKSGLPSDRFFAERPEGSVSTLKIQRTQQEDSAVYLCASSLPRASGTETQYFGPGTRLLVL.

As regards this clonotype: The junction and the germline gene differ at one end; a read error may be behind it. V is TRBV7-3 and J is TRBJ2-3, with TRBD1 matching over 7 bases. The DNA end lines up better with TRBJ1-5; the J call may be wrong. CDR3 length: 14 residues. The V gene's germline CDR1 is SGHTA and CDR2 FQGTGA. CDR3 residues: CASSRTGYTDTQHF. In nucleotides, the CDR3 is TGCGCCAGCAGCCGGACAGGCTACACAGATACGCAGCATTTT.

This clonotype was seen a handful of times. V gene TRBV4-1 combines with J gene TRBJ2-6; 7 positions agree with TRBD1. In germline, CDR1 is MGHRA, CDR2 YSYEKL. This CDR3 has 17 amino acids. V dropped 4 bases and J dropped 7; count of bases not matched to a gene: 13. The CDR3 loop is CASSPLRQGARANVLTF. In nucleotides, the CDR3 is TGCGCCAGCAGCCCCTTACGACAGGGCGCACGCGCCAACGTCCTGACTTTC.

This clonotype has ten or more counts. The CDR3 coding sequence is TGTGCCAGCAGCTTCGGCCGGATTAGCTCCTACGAGCAGTACTTC. This codes for CASSFGRISSYEQYF. The chain is built from TRBV11-2 and TRBJ2-7; D is undetermined. The CDR3 totals 15 residues. The V gene's germline CDR1 is SGHAT and CDR2 FQNNGV. The ends were cut back, 3 bases at V and 0 bases at J, with 12 bases in the middle.